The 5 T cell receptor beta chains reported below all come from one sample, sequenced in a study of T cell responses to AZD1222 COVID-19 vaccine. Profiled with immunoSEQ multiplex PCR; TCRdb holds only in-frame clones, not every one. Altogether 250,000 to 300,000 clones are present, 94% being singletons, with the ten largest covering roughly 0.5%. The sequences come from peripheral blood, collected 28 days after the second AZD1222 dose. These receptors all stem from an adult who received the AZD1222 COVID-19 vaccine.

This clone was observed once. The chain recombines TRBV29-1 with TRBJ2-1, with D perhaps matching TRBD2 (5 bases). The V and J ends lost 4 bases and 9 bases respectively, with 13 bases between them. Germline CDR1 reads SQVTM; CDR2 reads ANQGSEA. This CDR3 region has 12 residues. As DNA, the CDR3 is TGCAGCGTTGGTACGAGGGTCTCTGAGCAGTTCTTC. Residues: CSVGTRVSEQFF.

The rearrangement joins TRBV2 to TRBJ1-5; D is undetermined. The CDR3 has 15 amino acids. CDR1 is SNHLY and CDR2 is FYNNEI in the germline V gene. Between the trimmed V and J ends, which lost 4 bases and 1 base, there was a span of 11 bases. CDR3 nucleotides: TGTGCCAGCAGTGGGGAGGGTGGAAGCAATCAGCCCCAGCATTTT. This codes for CASSGEGGSNQPQHF.

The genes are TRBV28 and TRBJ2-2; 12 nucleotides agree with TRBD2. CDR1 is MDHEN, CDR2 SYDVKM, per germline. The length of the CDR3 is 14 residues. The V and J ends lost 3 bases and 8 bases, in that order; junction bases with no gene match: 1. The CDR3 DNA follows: TGTGCCAGCAGTTTGACTAGCGGGAGTGGGGAGCTGTTTTTT. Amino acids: CASSLTSGSGELFF.

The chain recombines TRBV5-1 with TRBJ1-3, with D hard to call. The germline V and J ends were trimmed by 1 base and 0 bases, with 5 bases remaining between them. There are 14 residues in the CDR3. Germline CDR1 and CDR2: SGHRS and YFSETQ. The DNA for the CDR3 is TGCGCCAGCAGCTTGTCAGACTCTGGAAACACCATATATTTT. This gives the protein CASSLSDSGNTIYF.

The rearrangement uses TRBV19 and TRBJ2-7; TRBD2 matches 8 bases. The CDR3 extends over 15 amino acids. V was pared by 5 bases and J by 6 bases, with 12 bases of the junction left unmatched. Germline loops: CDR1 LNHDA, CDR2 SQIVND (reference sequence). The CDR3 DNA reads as TGTGCCAGTAGTCCCGGGGGGGCCCAGGTGGGCGAGCAGTACTTC. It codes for CASSPGGAQVGEQYF.